This T cell receptor beta chain was sequenced for a study of T cells in women clearing cervical HPV infection. Study as a whole: Case blood was drawn a median approximately 150 days after lesion detection.

Trimming took 3 bases from V and 3 from J, leaving 10 bases between them. Germline V gene sequence: CDR1 MRHNA, CDR2 SNTAGT. This CDR3 is 14 amino acids long. On this clone itself: Its matching antigen is unknown. The read is 3 residues too short to cover the CDR3 end, so that end is filled in from the germline J gene.

Study-wide findings and caveats: Combining TCR richness with V gene abundances gave roughly 0.88 AUC.

Sequencing was performed with immunoSEQ multiplex PCR; in TCRdb, only in-frame clones are kept and a portion is missing. The specimen's table records tens of thousands of clones. Cervical HPV DNA detected by MY09/MY11 PCR, typed by dot-blot. The rearrangement uses TRBV6-4 and TRBJ2-3, with D perhaps given as TRBD1 or TRBD2 (6 bases each). The sequence derives from a woman between 18 and 70 years old with a cervical HPV16 infection that either progressed to CIN3+ or cleared (not recorded which). The sample was blood buffy coat. Partial CDR3 DNA: TGTGCCAGCAGTGAAGGGGGAGGAACAGATACG. Translated: CASSEGGGTDT. The CDR3 in its entirety is CASSEGGGTDTQYF.